Below are 19 T cell receptor beta chains sequenced from a single sample in a study of T cells in Graves' hyperthyroidism and ophthalmopathy. It was RNA transcripts that yielded the amplified TCR beta CDR3 regions. First-round RT-PCR of the TCR CDR3 relied on the HTBI primer set. TCRdb reprocessed the multiplex PCR reads via MiXCR and lists one record per CDR3 protein. This repertoire shows 650,000 to 750,000 distinct CDR3 sequences, about 14% found once; its top ten account for roughly a tenth. The sample taken for sequencing was blood. These receptors were collected from a woman aged 18 to 35 with Graves' hyperthyroidism.

This clonotype has just a few counts. This chain uses TRBV12-3 or TRBV12-4 with TRBJ2-1; D is ambiguous. Trimming removed 6 bases from V and 2 bases from J, with 20 bases in between. The CDR3 has 17 amino acids. CDR3 region: CASSRLGGPLPYNEQFF. The DNA of the CDR3 is TGTGCCAGCAGCCGCCTCGGCGGTCCCCTCCCCTACAATGAGCAGTTCTTC.

This clonotype turned up a few times. The J gene is TRBJ2-2, the V gene TRBV24-1; D unclear. From germline, CDR1 is KGHDR and CDR2 SFDVKD. The germline V and J ends were trimmed by 5 bases and 5 bases, with 5 bases remaining between them. The CDR3 is made up of 12 amino acids. DNA of the CDR3: TGTGCCACCAGTGGTACAACCGGGGAGCTGTTTTTT. The encoded protein is CATSGTTGELFF.

This clonotype was detected a few times. This rearrangement joins TRBV20-1 to TRBJ1-5; 7 nucleotides align to TRBD1. The CDR3 consists of 13 residues. J was trimmed by 5 bases and V by 5 bases; bases with no gene match: 6. The germline gives CDR1 DFQATT, CDR2 SNEGSKA (reference sequence). CDR3 amino acids: CSAETGEHQPQHF. The CDR3 coding sequence is TGCAGTGCTGAAACAGGGGAGCATCAGCCCCAGCATTTT.

The table lists this clonotype with many counts. The V and J genes are TRBV28 and TRBJ2-1; D is uncertain. CDR3 length equals 14 residues. The V end was cut by 2 bases, the J end by 0 bases, with 5 bases between. Germline CDR1 MDHEN, CDR2 SYDVKM. CDR3: CASSLVVSYNEQFF. The CDR3 coding sequence is TGTGCCAGCAGTTTAGTGGTCTCCTACAATGAGCAGTTCTTC.

This clonotype was observed many times. V is TRBV18 and J is TRBJ2-4, with D uncertain. V was clipped by 3 bases and J by 4 bases, with 16 bases between them. Germline V lookup: CDR1 KGHSH, CDR2 LQKENI. The CDR3 length is 16 residues. The CDR3 DNA sequence: TGTGCCAGCTCACCGGTCCCCACCCCCTGGAAAAACATTCAGTACTTC. Its protein product is CASSPVPTPWKNIQYF. Full variable domain (rest looked up from reference TRBV18 and TRBJ2-4): NAGVMQNPRHLVRRRGQEARLRCSPMKGHSHVYWYRQLPEEGLKFMVYLQKENIIDESGMPKERFSAEFPKEGPSILRIQQVVRGDSAAYFCASSPVPTPWKNIQYFGAGTRLSVL.

This clonotype was recorded a few times. For the CDR3, the DNA is TGTGCCAGCAGCGCGCCGACGAGGGGACTAGCGGGAAGCACCGGGGAGCTGTTTTTT. Translation: CASSAPTRGLAGSTGELFF. This rearrangement joins TRBV9 to TRBJ2-2; 13 bases are shared with TRBD2. The CDR3 covers 19 residues. The J segment lost 4 bases and the V segment lost 3 bases, leaving 12 bases of the junction unmatched. Germline CDR1 is SGDLS and CDR2 is YYNGEE.

This clonotype has just a few counts. The chain is built from TRBV27 and TRBJ1-6, with 7 nucleotides matching TRBD1. CDR3 length equals 16 residues. CDR1 and CDR2 (germline): MNHEY, SMNVEV (reference sequence). V lost 6 bases, J lost 9 bases, and 14 bases stayed unmatched. The CDR3 loop reads CASRRTRDSRGSPLHF. CDR3 bases: TGTGCCAGCAGGCGCACGCGGGACAGCCGTGGTTCACCCCTCCACTTT.

In its sample, this clonotype was seen a few times. The rearrangement links TRBV7-9 to TRBJ2-7; 12 bases fit TRBD2. The length of the CDR3 is 15 residues. Germline V lookup: CDR1 SEHNR, CDR2 FQNEAQ (reference sequence). The trim removed 5 bases at V and 6 bases at J, leaving 8 bases unmatched. DNA of the CDR3: TGTGCCAGCAGCCGCCGACTAGCGGGAGTAGGCGAGCAGTACTTC. Amino acids: CASSRRLAGVGEQYF.

The rearrangement joins TRBV20-1 to TRBJ1-6; D gene ambiguous. Trimming removed 3 bases from V and 7 bases from J, with 13 bases in between. This CDR3 has 14 amino acids. Germline V gene lookup returns CDR1 DFQATT and CDR2 SNEGSKA (reference sequence). CDR3 sequence (DNA): TGCAGTGCTAGTGCCCGGGGTGGCAATTCACCCCTCCACTTT. This translates into CSASARGGNSPLHF.

This clonotype was recorded many times. The V and J genes are TRBV20-1 and TRBJ2-1, with TRBD2 identical over 8 bases. V gave up 4 bases and J gave up 5 bases; unmatched junction bases: 1. Per germline, CDR1 DFQATT and CDR2 SNEGSKA (reference sequence). CDR3 length: 12 amino acids. CDR3 protein: CSAKRGNNEQFF. CDR3 bases: TGCAGTGCTAAGCGGGGGAACAATGAGCAGTTCTTC.

This clonotype showed up just a few times. CDR3 sequence reads: CASSSTSVGELFF. The CDR3 nucleotides are TGTGCCAGCAGCTCAACAAGCGTCGGGGAGCTGTTTTTT. V and J are TRBV7-9 and TRBJ2-2, with D unresolved. The CDR3 runs to 13 residues. CDR1 and CDR2 (germline): SEHNR, FQNEAQ (reference sequence). Trimming took 4 bases from V and 7 from J, leaving 10 bases between them.

In its sample, this clonotype was seen a few times. V usage is TRBV4-1 and J usage is TRBJ2-7; 10 bases align to TRBD2. This CDR3 is 14 amino acids long. V lost 3 bases and J lost 7; bases outside the gene matches: 6. The germline CDR1 and CDR2 sequences are MGHRA and YSYEKL. CDR3 DNA sequence: TGCGCCAGCAGCCAGGGACTAGCGACGGGAGAGCAGTACTTC. Amino acids: CASSQGLATGEQYF.

This clonotype was recorded at least ten times. The chain is built from TRBV2 and TRBJ2-1; 11 bases are a match to TRBD2. The length of the CDR3 is 19 residues. V was clipped by 7 bases and J by 0 bases; unmatched bases: 14. Germline V CDR1 and CDR2: SNHLY, FYNNEI. The CDR3 nucleotides read TGTGCCAGCACCAAAGCCGGGACTAGCGGTTCCAGCTCCTACAATGAGCAGTTCTTC. Protein: CASTKAGTSGSSSYNEQFF.

This clonotype was detected ten times or more. The chain uses TRBV13 and TRBJ1-6; D may be TRBD1 (5 bases). Per the germline V gene, CDR1 is PRHDT and CDR2 is FYEKMQ (reference sequence). The V gene lost 3 bases and the J gene lost 7 bases, with 16 bases spanning the gap. The CDR3 extends over 16 amino acids. The CDR3 reads CASSFGTGDFNSPLHF. CDR3 nucleotides: TGTGCCAGCAGCTTCGGCACCGGGGACTTCAATTCACCCCTCCACTTT.

The rearrangement uses TRBV6-1 and TRBJ1-1; TRBD1 is a possible D gene (5 bases). CDR1 MNHNS and CDR2 SASEGT come from the germline V gene. The CDR3 extends over 16 amino acids. Trimming cost V 0 bases and J 9 bases, with 20 bases left between them. The CDR3 nucleotides are TGTGCCAGCAGTGAAGCGGCGACAGTTCTATTCAGGCAAGCTTTCTTT. The encoded protein is CASSEAATVLFRQAFF.

This clonotype occurred a few times. CDR3 sequence: CASSVLQGAGTEAFF. As DNA, the CDR3 is TGTGCCAGCAGCGTCCTACAGGGGGCGGGGACGGAAGCTTTCTTT. The chain combines TRBV9 with TRBJ1-1; TRBD1 aligns across 9 bases. Per germline, CDR1 SGDLS and CDR2 YYNGEE. V lost 2 bases to trimming and J lost 8 bases; unmatched junction nucleotides: 10. CDR3 length: 15 residues.

The J gene is TRBJ2-2, the V gene TRBV29-1; no definite D call. From germline, CDR1 is SQVTM and CDR2 ANQGSEA. The CDR3 contains 12 residues. V was trimmed by 5 bases and J by 1 base, leaving 5 bases between them. The CDR3 DNA reads as TGCAGCGTTCCAAGGAACACCGGGGAGCTGTTTTTT. This gives the protein CSVPRNTGELFF.

This clonotype was observed many times. The V and J genes are TRBV7-9 and TRBJ2-7; no firm D call. CDR3 length: 14 residues. CDR1 and CDR2 (germline): SEHNR, FQNEAQ (reference sequence). Trimming left V 5 bases short and J 4 bases short, with 15 bases between. For the CDR3, the DNA is TGTGCCAGCAGCCCCGGTTCCCCAGTGTACGAGCAGTACTTC. Translated, it gives CASSPGSPVYEQYF.

The chain recombines TRBV4-1 with TRBJ2-1, with no clear D. Germline values: CDR1 MGHRA, CDR2 YSYEKL. This CDR3 is 16 amino acids long. Trimming stripped 1 base from V and 0 bases from J, with 10 bases between. CDR3 DNA: TGCGCCAGCAGCCAAGTATTAAGGAGCTCCTACAATGAGCAGTTCTTC. This translates into CASSQVLRSSYNEQFF.